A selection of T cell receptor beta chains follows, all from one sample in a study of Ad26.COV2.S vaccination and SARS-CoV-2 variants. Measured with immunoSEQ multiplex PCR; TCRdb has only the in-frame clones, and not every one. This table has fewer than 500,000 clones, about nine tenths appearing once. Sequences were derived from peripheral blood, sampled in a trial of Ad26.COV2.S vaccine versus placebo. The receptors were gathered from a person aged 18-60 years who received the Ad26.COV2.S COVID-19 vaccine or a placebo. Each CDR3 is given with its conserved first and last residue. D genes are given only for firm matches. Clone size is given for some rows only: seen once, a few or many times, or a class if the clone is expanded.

CDR3: CASSWRTGVNTGELFF
DNA: TGTGCCAGCAGTTGGCGGACAGGGGTGAACACCGGGGAGCTGTTTTTT
D: TRBD1
J: TRBJ2-2
V: TRBV25-1
size: NA

CDR3: CASSWVSGSTDTQYF
DNA: TGCGCCAGCAGCTGGGTTAGCGGGAGCACAGATACGCAGTATTTT
D: TRBD2
J: TRBJ2-3
V: TRBV5-1
size: NA

CDR3: CASSPIGSTDTQYF
DNA: TGTGCTAGCAGCCCGATCGGTAGCACAGATACGCAGTATTTT
D: NA
J: TRBJ2-3
V: TRBV7-7
size: NA

CDR3: CASTFLKGGSNQPQHF
DNA: TGTGCCAGCACCTTCCTAAAGGGGGGTAGCAATCAGCCCCAGCATTTT
D: NA
J: TRBJ1-5
V: TRBV28
size: NA

CDR3: CASSLAETQYF
DNA: TGTGCCAGCAGCTTAGCTGAGACCCAGTACTTC
D: NA
J: TRBJ2-5
V: TRBV7-2
size: once

CDR3: CASSLGSVTRDTEAFF
DNA: TGTGCCAGCAGCTTAGGGTCTGTGACAAGGGACACTGAAGCTTTCTTT
D: NA
J: TRBJ1-1
V: TRBV7-9
size: NA

CDR3: CASTSVQGTGELFF
DNA: TGTGCCAGCACGAGTGTCCAAGGCACCGGGGAGCTGTTTTTT
D: NA
J: TRBJ2-2
V: TRBV6-5
size: once

CDR3: CASSLELFWDNEQFF
DNA: TGTGCCAGCAGCTTGGAACTATTCTGGGACAATGAGCAGTTCTTC
D: NA
J: TRBJ2-1
V: TRBV5-5
size: once

CDR3: CASSQDRGYSNQPQHF
DNA: TGTGCCAGCAGCCAAGACAGGGGATATAGCAATCAGCCCCAGCATTTT
D: NA
J: TRBJ1-5
V: TRBV4-2
size: NA

CDR3: CASSYSRTSGRAGYEQYF
DNA: TGTGCCAGCAGTTACTCACGGACTAGCGGGAGGGCCGGTTACGAGCAGTACTTC
D: TRBD2
J: TRBJ2-7
V: TRBV6-2/TRBV6-3
size: NA

CDR3: CASSSFLVRELFF
DNA: TGTGCCAGCAGTTCGTTCCTAGTCAGGGAGCTGTTTTTT
D: NA
J: TRBJ2-2
V: TRBV27
size: NA

CDR3: CAISESAYEQYF
DNA: TGTGCCATCAGTGAGTCTGCCTACGAGCAGTACTTC
D: NA
J: TRBJ2-7
V: TRBV10-3
size: NA

CDR3: CASGAGGLTDTQYF
DNA: TGTGCCAGCGGGGCGGGGGGGTTGACAGATACGCAGTATTTT
D: TRBD2
J: TRBJ2-3
V: TRBV27
size: NA

CDR3: CATSDPTGTVQETQYF
DNA: TGTGCCACCAGTGATCCTACCGGGACCGTCCAAGAGACCCAGTACTTC
D: NA
J: TRBJ2-5
V: TRBV24-1
size: NA

CDR3: CASSLDGRGEVWAFF
DNA: TGTGCCAGCAGCTTGGACGGCAGGGGGGAAGTGTGGGCTTTCTTT
D: TRBD1
J: TRBJ1-1
V: TRBV5-6
size: NA

CDR3: CSAQLTGMTSTDTQYF
DNA: TGCAGCGCTCAACTGACAGGGATGACTAGCACAGATACGCAGTATTTT
D: TRBD1
J: TRBJ2-3
V: TRBV29-1
size: NA

CDR3: CASSVAGTGYEQYF
DNA: TGTGCCAGCAGCGTAGCCGGGACAGGCTACGAGCAGTACTTC
D: TRBD1
J: TRBJ2-7
V: TRBV9
size: NA

CDR3: CASSLVGTAHNSPLHF
DNA: TGTGCCAGCAGCTTGGTGGGGACAGCACATAATTCACCCCTCCACTTT
D: TRBD1
J: TRBJ1-6
V: TRBV5-6
size: NA

CDR3: CASSWTSGNAGEQYF
DNA: TGTGCCAGCAGCTGGACTAGCGGGAACGCTGGCGAGCAGTACTTC
D: TRBD2
J: TRBJ2-7
V: TRBV5-5
size: NA

CDR3: CAILGGYEQYF
DNA: TGTGCCATCCTTGGGGGCTACGAGCAGTACTTC
D: NA
J: TRBJ2-7
V: TRBV28
size: few